These T cell receptor beta chains were read from a single sample in a study of T cell repertoires in cytomegalovirus infection. TCRdb processed the reads anew with MiXCR; each CDR3 protein has one entry. Of hundreds of thousands of distinct CDR3 sequences in the sample, approximately 24% were seen once. Material for sequencing was CD8+ T cells from PBMCs. The receptors were gathered from a human donor in good health (CMV status not recorded). Some clones in this sample may be carry-over from other donors' samples. The CDR3 runs from the conserved cysteine through the conserved F or W. D genes are given only for firm matches. The listing skips clone size in some rows; elsewhere it reads once, few, many or a size class.

j_call d_call v_call clone_size cdr3_aa cdr3_nt
TRBJ2-5 - TRBV6-2/TRBV6-3 few CASRKDLQETQYF TGTGCCAGCAGAAAAGACCTCCAAGAGACCCAGTACTTC
TRBJ2-2 TRBD1 TRBV27 few CASSGDRAVGELFF TGTGCCAGCAGTGGGGACAGGGCGGTCGGGGAGCTGTTTTTT
TRBJ2-7 - TRBV20-1 - CSARDGGGSYYEQYF TGCAGTGCTAGAGATGGGGGGGGCTCCTACTACGAGCAGTACTTC
TRBJ2-3 - TRBV7-9 many CASSPGRLDTQYF TGTGCCAGCAGTCCGGGACGGCTGGATACGCAGTATTTT
TRBJ1-3 - TRBV20-1 few CSARVPFIPGNTIYF TGCAGTGCTAGAGTGCCGTTTATCCCTGGAAACACCATATATTTT
TRBJ2-5 TRBD1 TRBV7-6 many CASSSLATGWETQYF TGTGCCAGCAGCTCGCTGGCGACAGGGTGGGAGACCCAGTACTTC
TRBJ2-3 TRBD2 TRBV6-6 many CASSPRLAGDTDTQYF TGTGCCAGCAGTCCCCGACTAGCGGGCGACACAGATACGCAGTATTTT
TRBJ1-2 - TRBV7-8 many CASSSPGAGLHGYTF TGTGCCAGCAGCTCTCCAGGGGCGGGGCTCCATGGCTACACCTTC
TRBJ2-1 TRBD1 TRBV7-4 - CASSLQGANNEQFF TGTGCCAGCAGCTTGCAGGGGGCTAACAATGAGCAGTTCTTC
TRBJ2-5 TRBD1 TRBV6-6 - CASSYEQGAQTQYF TGTGCCAGCAGTTACGAACAGGGGGCACAGACCCAGTACTTC
TRBJ1-1 - TRBV13 - CASSLGTSQEAFF TGTGCCAGCAGCTTGGGGACATCCCAAGAAGCTTTCTTT
TRBJ1-2 - TRBV7-6 - CASSFGGAGGYTF TGTGCCAGCAGCTTCGGAGGTGCGGGTGGCTACACCTTC
TRBJ1-1 TRBD1 TRBV28 few CASSPRDRSKMNTEAFF TGTGCCAGCAGTCCGAGGGACAGGTCAAAAATGAACACTGAAGCTTTCTTT
TRBJ2-6 - TRBV9 - CASSVAVRPSGANVLTF TGTGCCAGCAGCGTAGCTGTCCGTCCCTCTGGGGCCAACGTCCTGACTTTC
TRBJ2-3 - TRBV5-5 - CASSFVPTDTQYF TGTGCCAGCAGCTTCGTACCCACAGATACGCAGTATTTT
TRBJ2-1 - TRBV7-8 many CASSLSEYNEQFF TGTGCCAGCAGCTTATCGGAATACAATGAGCAGTTCTTC
TRBJ1-1 - TRBV25-1 - CANSERGGSMNTEAFF TGTGCCAACAGTGAAAGGGGGGGGAGTATGAACACTGAAGCTTTCTTT
TRBJ2-1 - TRBV14 - CASSQDGLATYNEQFF TGTGCCAGCAGCCAAGATGGGCTAGCTACCTACAATGAGCAGTTCTTC
TRBJ2-3 - TRBV11-1 few CASSSPGLRDTQYF TGTGCCAGCAGCTCCCCGGGACTTCGAGATACGCAGTATTTT
TRBJ1-2 - TRBV20-1 - CSASAGRNYGYTF TGCAGTGCTAGTGCGGGGCGTAACTATGGCTACACCTTC
TRBJ1-1 TRBD1 TRBV28 few CASRSRDRAVTEAFF TGTGCCAGCAGATCCCGGGACAGGGCGGTCACTGAAGCTTTCTTT
TRBJ1-2 - TRBV18 - CASSPFQATESPNYGYTF TGTGCCAGCTCACCGTTCCAGGCGACGGAGAGTCCTAACTATGGCTACACCTTC